The sequence of this T cell receptor (beta chain) was determined in a study of blood T cell repertoires in COVID-19. Study-wide background: Sites across the United States, Italy and Spain contributed samples from acute and convalescent COVID-19. The analysed material was cDNA or gDNA that came from T cells, B-cell-depleted T cells, or PBMCs.

Authors' methods: Estimation of nucleated cell counts relied on the amplification of reference gene primers. TCRdb's copy holds only in-frame clones and misses some; the assay was immunoSEQ multiplex PCR. From that table come the V and J calls and clone size; the DNA was used to work out D and trimming. The repertoire holds about 110,000 clones, with approximately 80% as singletons. Per the germline V gene, CDR1 is SEHNR and CDR2 is FQNEAQ (reference sequence). The CDR3 length is 15 residues. Unmatched junction bases numbered 12, after V lost 5 bases and J lost 13 bases. The rearrangement joins TRBV7-9 to TRBJ1-6; 9 bases agree with TRBD1. The TCR sequence derives from a woman aged 40 to 55 with acute or convalescent COVID-19. The specimen was peripheral blood. As DNA, the CDR3 is TGTGCCAGCAGCCCGGGACAGGGCGGGTTATCGCCCCTCCACTTT. Amino acids: CASSPGQGGLSPLHF.